These 10 T cell receptor beta chains share one sample of origin, sequenced in a study of blood T cell repertoires in COVID-19. The method was immunoSEQ multiplex PCR; TCRdb's version includes in-frame clones alone and lacks a portion of them. Counted here are hundreds of thousands of clones, less than 85% occurring once; the ten biggest clones make up about 2.5%. Sequenced: PBMCs or T cells enriched from blood (not recorded which). The receptor source for this set is a woman aged 50 to 60 who had recovered from COVID-19.

This sequence joins TRBV27 and TRBJ1-5; a weak D match, TRBD1 (5 bases). The germline V and J ends were trimmed by 6 bases and 4 bases, with 10 bases remaining between them. The CDR3 spans 13 residues. Germline loops: CDR1 MNHEY, CDR2 SMNVEV (reference sequence). The CDR3 DNA is TGTGCCAGCAGACTAACAGGAAATCAGCCCCAGCATTTT. This translates into CASRLTGNQPQHF.

This rearrangement joins TRBV24-1 to TRBJ1-5, with D perhaps TRBD1 (6 bases). The germline gives CDR1 KGHDR, CDR2 SFDVKD. Trimming shortened V by 7 bases and J by 4 bases, and 10 bases separated the two germline ends. The CDR3 contains 13 residues. The CDR3 sequence is CATSDRPNQPQHF. DNA for the CDR3: TGTGCCACCAGCGACAGGCCTAATCAGCCCCAGCATTTT.

This chain uses TRBV28 with TRBJ1-4; D is ambiguous. The CDR3 has 16 residues. V lost 4 bases and J 7 bases, leaving 19 bases between the germline ends. The germline V gene encodes CDR1 MDHEN and CDR2 SYDVKM. CDR3 region: CASSSAIEPRSEKLFF. CDR3 bases: TGTGCCAGCAGTTCAGCGATTGAACCCCGGTCTGAAAAACTGTTTTTT. The whole variable domain, remainder taken from reference TRBV28 and TRBJ1-4, is DVKVTQSSRYLVKRTGEKVFLECVQDMDHENMFWYRQDPGLGLRLIYFSYDVKMKEKGDIPEGYSVSREKKERFSLILESASTNQTSMYLCASSSAIEPRSEKLFFGSGTQLSVL.

The chain uses TRBV9 and TRBJ2-2; TRBD2 aligns across 11 bases. This CDR3 has 16 amino acids. The junction had 5 bases not matched to a gene; V was cut back by 4 bases and J by 3 bases. Looked up from germline, CDR1 is SGDLS and CDR2 is YYNGEE. CDR3 loop: CASSLDSGGDTGELFF. The CDR3, as DNA: TGTGCCAGCAGCTTAGATAGCGGGGGGGACACCGGGGAGCTGTTTTTT.

The chain links TRBV29-1 to TRBJ2-1; 7 bases agree with TRBD1. V lost 2 bases to trimming and J lost 2 bases; unmatched junction nucleotides: 3. The length of the CDR3 is 14 residues. Germline CDR1 SQVTM, CDR2 ANQGSEA. For the CDR3, the DNA is TGCAGCGTTGAACGGCAGGGGGCCTACAATGAGCAGTTCTTC. Residues: CSVERQGAYNEQFF.

The chain carries TRBV9 and TRBJ2-7; a weak D match, TRBD2 (6 bases). The CDR3 is 13 residues long. Per germline, CDR1 SGDLS and CDR2 YYNGEE. The ends were cut back, 3 bases at V and 6 bases at J, with 13 bases in the middle. The chain's CDR3 is CASSAGPGGEQYF. CDR3 sequence (DNA): TGTGCCAGCAGCGCAGGGCCCGGGGGCGAGCAGTACTTC.

The chain links TRBV6-5 to TRBJ1-4; unclear D gene. The ends were cut back, 2 bases at V and 8 bases at J, with 18 bases in the middle. CDR1 and CDR2 (germline): MNHEY, SVGAGI. The length of the CDR3 is 16 residues. In nucleotides, the CDR3 is TGTGCCAGCAGTTACGACCAACATACAATGGAGGAAAAACTGTTTTTT. It is translated as CASSYDQHTMEEKLFF.

The chain has TRBV5-1 and TRBJ2-6; D uncertain. The CDR3 loop spans 16 amino acids. Germline loops: CDR1 SGHRS, CDR2 YFSETQ. V was pared by 4 bases and J by 2 bases, with 13 bases between. The CDR3 DNA is TGCGCCAGCAGCCCGCAAGACAACCCTGGGGCCAACGTCCTGACTTTC. Protein product: CASSPQDNPGANVLTF.

V gene TRBV18 combines with J gene TRBJ2-5, with TRBD2 as a possible D gene (5 bases). The CDR3 runs 14 residues. Trimming removed 4 bases from V and 5 bases from J, with 14 bases in between. In germline, CDR1 is KGHSH, CDR2 LQKENI. The CDR3 DNA reads as TGTGCCAGCTCACTCCAGAGATGGGAGGAGACCCAGTACTTC. It specifies CASSLQRWEETQYF. Supplemented by reference TRBV18 and TRBJ2-5, the full variable domain reads NAGVMQNPRHLVRRRGQEARLRCSPMKGHSHVYWYRQLPEEGLKFMVYLQKENIIDESGMPKERFSAEFPKEGPSILRIQQVVRGDSAAYFCASSLQRWEETQYFGPGTRLLVL.

V usage is TRBV2 and J usage is TRBJ1-1; 9 nucleotides agree with TRBD1. The V gene end was trimmed by 5 bases and the J gene end by 6 bases; junction bases not matched to a gene: 4. Germline lookup yields CDR1 SNHLY and CDR2 FYNNEI. The length of the CDR3 is 13 residues. The CDR3 DNA reads as TGTGCCAGCAGTAATGACAGGGGGGCTGAAGCTTTCTTT. The encoded protein is CASSNDRGAEAFF.